A single sample gave rise to the 20 T cell receptor beta chains below, sequenced in a study of CD8+CD57+ T cells in acquired aplastic anemia. The template for TCR beta VDJ and CDR3 sequence profiling was genomic DNA. TCRdb fed the reads into MiXCR, producing one record per CDR3 protein. The table has around 190,000 distinct CDR3 sequences, roughly 55% seen once. Sequencing input: sorted CD4+, CD8+, or CD8+CD57+ T cells (not recorded which) from PBMCs. Receptors originate from a human donor in good health.

This clonotype was recorded a few times. The rearrangement uses TRBV24-1 and TRBJ1-5; 7 bases match TRBD1. Trimming took 2 bases from V and 3 from J; bases not matched to a gene: 3. Germline-derived CDR1 and CDR2 are KGHDR and SFDVKD. There are 15 residues in the CDR3. The CDR3 DNA follows: TGTGCCACCAGTGATTGGGACAGTTTCAATCAGCCCCAGCATTTT. This gives the protein CATSDWDSFNQPQHF.

The gene calls are TRBV29-1 and TRBJ2-3, with TRBD2 matching 13 bases. V was pared by 6 bases and J by 0 bases, with 3 bases of the junction left unmatched. In germline, CDR1 is SQVTM, CDR2 ANQGSEA. The CDR3 extends over 15 amino acids. CDR3 region: CSVGLAGASTDTQYF. For the CDR3, the DNA is TGCAGCGTCGGACTAGCGGGGGCCAGCACAGATACGCAGTATTTT.

This clonotype was picked up one time. The chain combines TRBV7-3 with TRBJ2-2, with D maybe TRBD1 (6 bases). This CDR3 region has 15 residues. Per germline, CDR1 SGHTA and CDR2 FQGTGA. The germline V and J ends were trimmed by 6 bases and 1 base, with 12 bases remaining between them. The CDR3 loop reads CASRRQDLNTGELFF. CDR3 nucleotide sequence: TGTGCCAGCAGGCGACAGGACTTGAACACCGGGGAGCTGTTTTTT.

The V call is TRBV4-1, the J call TRBJ2-5; TRBD1 might be the D (5 bases). The germline CDR1 and CDR2 sequences are MGHRA and YSYEKL. The V end lost 1 base, the J end lost 4 bases, and 13 bases lay between the germline ends. This CDR3 has 15 residues. As DNA, the CDR3 is TGCGCCAGCAGCCAAGGGGGTGAAGGGGTAGAGACCCAGTACTTC. This codes for CASSQGGEGVETQYF.

V usage is TRBV5-4 and J usage is TRBJ1-4, with D hard to call. From germline, CDR1 is SGHNT and CDR2 YYREEE (reference sequence). The length of the CDR3 is 14 residues. Trimming left V 4 bases short and J 7 bases short, with 14 bases between. The CDR3 DNA sequence: TGTGCCAGCAGCCGAGCCGGACTCGGTGAAAAACTGTTTTTT. Translated, it gives CASSRAGLGEKLFF. The full variable domain, with the rest looked up from reference TRBV5-4 and TRBJ1-4, is ETGVTQSPTHLIKTRGQQVTLRCSSQSGHNTVSWYQQALGQGPQFIFQYYREEENGRGNFPPRFSGLQFPNYSSELNVNALELDDSALYLCASSRAGLGEKLFFGSGTQLSVL.

In the case of this clonotype: A junction boundary mismatches the germline segment, possibly from a read error. V and J are TRBV7-2 and TRBJ1-6; no clear D gene. Germline loops: CDR1 SGHTA, CDR2 FQGNSA. The CDR3 covers 14 residues. This CDR3 reads CASSLGQNNLPLHF. CDR3 coding DNA: TGTGCCAGCAGCTTAGGCCAGAATAATTTACCCCTCCACTTT.

This clonotype came up many times. The chain recombines TRBV20-1 with TRBJ1-4; D is unclear. The CDR3 runs 16 residues. The germline V gene encodes CDR1 DFQATT and CDR2 SNEGSKA (reference sequence). The V gene lost 0 bases and the J gene lost 6 bases, with 17 bases spanning the gap. The CDR3 protein is CSARDLGKRDDEKLFF. DNA for the CDR3: TGCAGTGCTAGAGATTTGGGGAAACGGGATGATGAAAAACTGTTTTTT.

As to this clonotype: The junction shows a germline mismatch at one end, possibly a read error. The chain joins TRBV2 to TRBJ2-6, with D possibly matching TRBD1 (5 bases). The CDR3 totals 16 residues. The V gene's germline CDR1 is SNHLY and CDR2 FYNNEI. In DNA form, the CDR3 reads TGTGCCAGCAGTGAAGATGGGGCATCTGGGGCCAACGTCCAGACTTTC. Protein product: CASSEDGASGANVQTF.

This clonotype was found many times. This chain joins TRBV20-1 and TRBJ2-1; D remains unclear. V shed 2 bases and J shed 0 bases, with 14 bases lying between them. CDR3 length: 16 amino acids. Germline loops: CDR1 DFQATT, CDR2 SNEGSKA (reference sequence). The CDR3 DNA sequence: TGCAGTGCTAGACTGAACGACCCGAGCTCCTACAATGAGCAGTTCTTC. Protein sequence: CSARLNDPSSYNEQFF.

This clonotype was counted at least ten times. The chain recombines TRBV6-1 with TRBJ2-7; TRBD2 matches 13 bases. J gave up 0 bases and V 7 bases, and 3 bases lay outside the gene matches. CDR3 length: 15 residues. Germline assignment: CDR1 MNHNS and CDR2 SASEGT. CDR3 bases: TGTGCCAGCACCCGGACTAGCGGGAGCTCCTACGAGCAGTACTTC. Its translation: CASTRTSGSSYEQYF.

The chain joins TRBV15 to TRBJ2-1; D is possibly TRBD2 (6 bases). This CDR3 spans 15 amino acids. Germline CDR1 LNHNV, CDR2 YYDKDF (reference sequence). Deletions cut 1 base from V and 4 bases from J, with 11 bases between. The CDR3 DNA is TGTGCCACCAGCAGAGGGGCGGGGAATTACAATGAGCAGTTCTTC. This gives the protein CATSRGAGNYNEQFF.

This rearrangement joins TRBV7-2 to TRBJ1-5, with 7 bases that match TRBD1. The V gene's germline CDR1 is SGHTA and CDR2 FQGNSA. The CDR3 is made up of 13 amino acids. The trim removed 5 bases at V and 6 bases at J, leaving 4 bases unmatched. CDR3 in DNA: TGTGCCAGCAGCATCGACAGGGTTCAGCCCCAGCATTTT. It translates to CASSIDRVQPQHF.

V is TRBV5-1 and J is TRBJ2-6, with unresolved D. Germline lookup yields CDR1 SGHRS and CDR2 YFSETQ. The CDR3 loop spans 15 amino acids. V was clipped by 4 bases and J by 4 bases, with 12 bases between them. Here the CDR3 reads CASSAQIEGANVLTF. DNA of the CDR3: TGCGCCAGCAGCGCCCAAATTGAGGGGGCCAACGTCCTGACTTTC.

The J gene is TRBJ1-2, the V gene TRBV6-6, with a weak D call TRBD1 (6 bases). This CDR3 is 14 amino acids long. V lost 5 bases to trimming and J lost 6 bases, with 16 bases between them. CDR1 and CDR2 from the germline V gene are MNHNY and SVGAGI (reference sequence). CDR3 in amino acids: CASSGARGRNGYTF. CDR3 in DNA: TGTGCCAGCAGTGGAGCTAGGGGGAGGAATGGCTACACCTTC.

The V and J genes are TRBV10-3 and TRBJ2-1; TRBD2 matches at 7 bases. Germline V gives CDR1 ENHRY, CDR2 SYGVKD. This CDR3 spans 11 amino acids. V dropped 10 bases and J dropped 10; count of bases not matched to a gene: 7. The CDR3 DNA is TGTGCCACCTGGGCGGGAGTAGAGCAGTTCTTC. Amino acid sequence: CATWAGVEQFF.

The genes are TRBV2 and TRBJ2-2; D not resolved. The V end lost 7 bases, the J end lost 3 bases, and 6 bases lay between the germline ends. Germline V gives CDR1 SNHLY, CDR2 FYNNEI. The CDR3 covers 12 residues. CDR3 protein: CASTKDTGELFF. As DNA, the CDR3 is TGTGCCAGCACCAAGGACACCGGGGAGCTGTTTTTT.

V is TRBV20-1 and J is TRBJ1-1; a possible D gene is TRBD1 (5 bases). This CDR3 has 14 residues. Germline CDR1 is DFQATT and CDR2 is SNEGSKA (reference sequence). The V and J ends lost 0 bases and 4 bases respectively, with 12 bases between them. CDR3 amino acids: CSARDGGYGTEAFF. The CDR3 DNA is TGCAGTGCTAGAGACGGGGGATATGGCACTGAAGCTTTCTTT.

This clonotype was observed once. Germline is not matched at one junction end, which may reflect a read error. The chain combines TRBV5-8 with TRBJ2-7, with 10 positions matching TRBD1. Per germline, CDR1 SGHTS and CDR2 YDEGEE. The CDR3 extends over 15 amino acids. The CDR3 is CASSQEWTGGAEQYF. The CDR3 bases are TGCGCCAGCAGCCAAGAGTGGACAGGGGGTGCCGAGCAGTACTTC.

V usage is TRBV29-1 and J usage is TRBJ1-2; D gene unclear. V was clipped by 0 bases and J by 4 bases, with 15 bases between them. CDR1 is SQVTM, CDR2 ANQGSEA, per germline. This CDR3 region has 15 residues. The CDR3 here is CSVEDRAGRTYGYTF. CDR3 DNA sequence: TGCAGCGTTGAAGATCGGGCGGGCCGAACCTATGGCTACACCTTC.

This clonotype was counted ten times or more. The gene calls are TRBV6-4 and TRBJ2-2; TRBD2 agrees at 11 bases. CDR1 is MRHNA, CDR2 SNTAGT, per germline. The CDR3 is 15 residues long. The V gene end was trimmed by 2 bases and the J gene end by 4 bases; junction bases not matched to a gene: 0. The CDR3 region has the DNA TGTGCCAGCAGTGACGGGACTAGCGGCACCGGGGAGCTGTTTTTT. This translates into CASSDGTSGTGELFF.